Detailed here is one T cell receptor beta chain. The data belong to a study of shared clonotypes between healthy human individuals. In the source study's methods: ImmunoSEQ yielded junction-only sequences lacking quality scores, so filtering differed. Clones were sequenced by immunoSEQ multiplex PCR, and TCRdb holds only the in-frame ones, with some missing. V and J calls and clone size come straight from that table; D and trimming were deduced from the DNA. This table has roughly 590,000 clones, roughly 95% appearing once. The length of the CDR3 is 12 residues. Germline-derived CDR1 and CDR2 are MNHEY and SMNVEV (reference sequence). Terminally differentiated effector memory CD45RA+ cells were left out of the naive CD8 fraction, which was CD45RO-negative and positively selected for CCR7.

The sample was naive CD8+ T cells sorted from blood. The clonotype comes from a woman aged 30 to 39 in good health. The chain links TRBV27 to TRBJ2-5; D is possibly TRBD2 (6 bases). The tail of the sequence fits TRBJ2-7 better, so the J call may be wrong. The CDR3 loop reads CASGGGAYEQYF. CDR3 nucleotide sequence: TGTGCCAGTGGTGGAGGGGCCTACGAGCAGTACTTC.